The 10 T cell receptor beta chains listed next were all sequenced from one sample in a study of tissue T cells after allogeneic stem cell transplantation. The time point is: mouse harvest day 14 after allogeneic transplant. Mouse grafts combined 10^7 T-cell-depleted bone marrow cells with 10^6 splenic CD5+ T cells. The data were produced by immunoSEQ multiplex PCR, yet TCRdb's version contains in-frame clones alone and is incomplete. Of more than 4,000 clones in the sample, roughly 50% were seen once. The specimen sequenced was lymph node tissue. These receptor sequences come from a female BALB/c mouse given C57BL/6 T cells with graft-versus-host disease after an allogeneic hematopoietic cell transplant.

Turning to this clone: Gene names refer to mouse genes. The sequenced fragment ends 1 residue before the CDR3 boundary, so the rest is inferred from the germline J gene. Other DNA sequences in the same sample also yield this CDR3. The chain joins TRBV3 to TRBJ2-4; 7 bases agree with TRBD1. Germline values: CDR1 SNHLY, CDR2 FYNGKV (reference sequence). Trimming took 5 bases from V and 0 from J; bases not matched to a gene: 2. The CDR3 contains 14 residues. The sequenced part of the CDR3 DNA is TGTGCCAGCAGCCCGGGACAGAGTCAAAACACCTTGTAC. Protein product: CASSPGQSQNTLY. The full CDR3 protein reads CASSPGQSQNTLYF.

About this clone itself: The genes are named according to mouse. The CDR3 end falls 1 residue outside the read, so it is completed with the germline J gene. The chain employs TRBV2 and TRBJ1-4; tentatively, D is TRBD1 (6 bases). This CDR3 comprises 14 residues. Per germline, CDR1 LGHNA and CDR2 YSYQKL. Between the trimmed V and J ends, which lost 4 bases and 4 bases, there was a span of 10 bases. The chain's CDR3 is CASSPGTNNERLFF. CDR3 DNA, as far as it was read: TGTGCCAGCAGCCCCGGGACAAACAACGAAAGATTATTT.

This clone turned up a few times. Gene names are mouse gene names. The DNA ends 1 residue before the CDR3 does, and the rest of the CDR3 is filled in from the germline J gene. This sequence joins TRBV20 and TRBJ2-4, with D possibly being TRBD1 (5 bases). This CDR3 contains 15 residues. The V and J ends lost 0 bases and 0 bases respectively, with 10 bases between them. From germline, CDR1 is GFQATS and CDR2 STVNSAI. Incomplete CDR3 DNA: TGTGGTGCTAGGGATCAGGGAACTAGTCAAAACACCTTGTAC. It translates to CGARDQGTSQNTLY. Given in full, the CDR3 is CGARDQGTSQNTLYF.

Worth noting for this clone: Gene names are mouse gene names. The CDR3 goes on 1 residue after the read ends, and that part is filled in from the germline J gene. The chain is built from TRBV4 and TRBJ1-5; D is ambiguous. Trimming shortened V by 8 bases and J by 3 bases, and 11 bases separated the two germline ends. The germline V gene encodes CDR1 LGHDT and CDR2 YNNKQL (reference sequence). This CDR3 comprises 13 residues. The part of the CDR3 DNA that was read is TGTGCCAGCCGCTCACCCGTCAACCAGGCTCCGCTT. This translates into CASRSPVNQAPL. In full, the CDR3 reads CASRSPVNQAPLF. The entire variable domain, with the rest obtained from reference TRBV4 and TRBJ1-5, is as follows: ETAVFQTPNYHVTQVGNEVSFNCKQTLGHDTMYWYKQDSKKLLKIMFSYNNKQLIVNETVPRRFSPQSSDKAHLNLRIKSVEPEDSAVYLCASRSPVNQAPLFGEGTRLSVL.

Notes on this clone: All gene names here are mouse names. The CDR3 end is not reached by the read, which stops 1 residue before it; the germline J gene fills it in. V gene TRBV26 combines with J gene TRBJ1-2; D possibly corresponds to TRBD1 (5 bases). CDR3 length: 13 residues. V was cut by 6 bases and J by 0 bases, with 8 bases left in between. The germline V gene has CDR1 KGHPV and CDR2 FQNQEV (reference sequence). The part of the CDR3 DNA that was read is TGTGCCAGCAGGGGACGTCCAAACTCCGACTACACC. Its protein is CASRGRPNSDYT. The full CDR3 is CASRGRPNSDYTF.

This clone was found a few times. The genes and germline here are from mouse. The CDR3 end is not reached by the read, which stops 1 residue before it; the germline J gene fills it in. This sequence joins TRBV16 and TRBJ1-2; a possible D gene is TRBD1 (5 bases). This CDR3 contains 13 residues. Germline V gene lookup returns CDR1 SGHSA and CDR2 FRNQAP. The ends were cut back, 2 bases at V and 1 base at J, with 5 bases in the middle. The CDR3 spells CASSLQGNSDYTF. The covered CDR3 bases are TGTGCAAGCAGCTTACAGGGAAACTCCGACTACACC.

Turning to this clone: Gene names and germline match the mouse. With the read ending 1 residue before the CDR3 end, the germline J gene is used to fill in that end. V and J are TRBV26 and TRBJ2-4, with 9 bases that match TRBD1. The CDR3 sequence is 14 residues long. V was pared by 4 bases and J by 2 bases, with 1 base of the junction left unmatched. In germline, CDR1 is KGHPV, CDR2 FQNQEV (reference sequence). The covered CDR3 bases are TGTGCCAGCAGTCGACAGGGGGTTCAAAACACCTTGTAC. Amino acids: CASSRQGVQNTLY. The whole CDR3 sequence reads CASSRQGVQNTLYF.

With regard to this clone: Gene names are mouse gene names. Sequencing ends 1 residue short of the CDR3 end; the germline J gene provides the rest. V is TRBV13-2 and J is TRBJ2-5; no clear D gene. V was clipped by 3 bases and J by 0 bases, with 5 bases between them. Germline V gene lookup returns CDR1 NNHNN and CDR2 SYGAGS (reference sequence). CDR3 length: 13 amino acids. The CDR3 is CASGAFNQDTQYF. The sequenced CDR3 bases are TGTGCCAGCGGTGCATTTAACCAAGACACCCAGTAC.

In this sample, this clone turned up a few times. The genes are named according to mouse. The sequence runs out 1 residue before the end of the CDR3; the remainder is reconstructed from the germline J gene. The V and J genes are TRBV12-1 and TRBJ1-2; D is undetermined. The CDR3 runs to 12 residues. Germline V lookup: CDR1 SGHSN, CDR2 HYEKVE. Trimming removed 1 base from V and 2 bases from J, with 4 bases in between. CDR3 region: CASSLGNSDYTF. Partial CDR3 DNA: TGTGCCAGCTCTCTAGGGAACTCCGACTACACC.

This clone has more than one count but fewer than ten. Gene names are the mouse ones. The CDR3 end is not reached by the read, which stops 1 residue before it; the germline J gene fills it in. The V gene is TRBV12-1, the J gene TRBJ1-3; D is perhaps TRBD1 (5 bases). V was cut by 4 bases and J by 2 bases, with 11 bases left in between. Germline lookup yields CDR1 SGHSN and CDR2 HYEKVE. There are 14 residues in the CDR3. The sequenced part of the CDR3 DNA is TGTGCCAGCTCCCGCGCGGGGGCTGGAAATACGCTCTAT. Translated: CASSRAGAGNTLY. The whole CDR3 sequence reads CASSRAGAGNTLYF.